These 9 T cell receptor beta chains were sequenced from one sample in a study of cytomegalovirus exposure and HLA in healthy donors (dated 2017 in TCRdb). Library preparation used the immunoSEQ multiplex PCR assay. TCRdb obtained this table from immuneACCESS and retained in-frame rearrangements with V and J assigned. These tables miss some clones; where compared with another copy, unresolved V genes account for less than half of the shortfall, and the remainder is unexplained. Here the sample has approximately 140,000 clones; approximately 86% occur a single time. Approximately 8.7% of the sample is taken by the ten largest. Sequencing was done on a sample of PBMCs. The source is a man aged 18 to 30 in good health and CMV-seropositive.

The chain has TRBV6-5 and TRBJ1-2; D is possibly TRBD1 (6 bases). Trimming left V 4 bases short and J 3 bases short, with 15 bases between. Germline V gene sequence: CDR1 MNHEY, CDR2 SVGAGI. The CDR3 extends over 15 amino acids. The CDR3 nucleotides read TGTGCCAGCAGTTCCCTAGGCAACAGGGACTATGGCTACACCTTC. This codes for CASSSLGNRDYGYTF.

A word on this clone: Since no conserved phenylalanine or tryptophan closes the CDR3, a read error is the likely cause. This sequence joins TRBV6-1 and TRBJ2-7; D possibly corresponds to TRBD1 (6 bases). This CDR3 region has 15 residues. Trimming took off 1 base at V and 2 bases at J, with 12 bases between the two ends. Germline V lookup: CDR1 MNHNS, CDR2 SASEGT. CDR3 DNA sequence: TGTGCCAGCAGTGAAGTGTATACAGGGCCCTACGAGCAGTACCTC. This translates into CASSEVYTGPYEQYL.

This chain's CDR3 is CASSPISLAGGYEQFF. The CDR3 bases are TGCGCCAGCAGCCCGATATCGCTAGCGGGGGGTTATGAGCAGTTCTTC. V and J are TRBV5-1 and TRBJ2-1; 11 nucleotides align to TRBD2. Germline V gene data show CDR1 as SGHRS and CDR2 as YFSETQ. CDR3 length equals 16 residues. Germline trimming cut 4 bases from V and 8 bases from J; bases unmatched to any gene: 11.

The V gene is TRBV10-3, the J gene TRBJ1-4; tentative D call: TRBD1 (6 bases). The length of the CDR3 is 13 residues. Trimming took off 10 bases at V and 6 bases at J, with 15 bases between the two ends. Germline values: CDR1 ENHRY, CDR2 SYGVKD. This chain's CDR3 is CATAVAGDEKLFF. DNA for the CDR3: TGTGCCACCGCCGTAGCAGGGGATGAAAAACTGTTTTTT.

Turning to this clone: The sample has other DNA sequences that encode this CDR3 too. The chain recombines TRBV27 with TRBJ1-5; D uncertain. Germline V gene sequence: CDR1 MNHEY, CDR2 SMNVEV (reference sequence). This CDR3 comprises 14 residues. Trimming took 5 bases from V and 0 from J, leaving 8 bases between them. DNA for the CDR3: TGTGCCAGCAGTCCCCGTTATAGCAATCAGCCCCAGCATTTT. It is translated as CASSPRYSNQPQHF.

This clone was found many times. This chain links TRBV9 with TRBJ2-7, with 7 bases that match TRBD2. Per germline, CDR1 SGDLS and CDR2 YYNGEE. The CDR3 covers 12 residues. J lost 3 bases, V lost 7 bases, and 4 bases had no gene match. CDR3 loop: CASAGDGYEQYF. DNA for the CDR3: TGTGCCAGCGCGGGGGATGGCTACGAGCAGTACTTC.

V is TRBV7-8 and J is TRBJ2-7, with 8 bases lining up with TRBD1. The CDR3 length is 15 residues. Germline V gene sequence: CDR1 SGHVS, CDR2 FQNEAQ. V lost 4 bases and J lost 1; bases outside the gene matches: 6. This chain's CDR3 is CASSSRQGLSYEQYF. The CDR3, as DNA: TGTGCCAGCAGCTCGCGACAGGGGCTGTCCTACGAGCAGTACTTC.

DNA of the CDR3: TGTGCCTGGACCAGGGACAGGAACAATGAGCAGTTCTTC. Residues: CAWTRDRNNEQFF. V is TRBV30 and J is TRBJ2-1, with 8 bases fitting TRBD1. The V gene's germline CDR1 is GTSNPN and CDR2 SVGIG (reference sequence). Trimming removed 4 bases from V and 5 bases from J; junction bases left unmatched: 4. The CDR3 is 13 amino acids.

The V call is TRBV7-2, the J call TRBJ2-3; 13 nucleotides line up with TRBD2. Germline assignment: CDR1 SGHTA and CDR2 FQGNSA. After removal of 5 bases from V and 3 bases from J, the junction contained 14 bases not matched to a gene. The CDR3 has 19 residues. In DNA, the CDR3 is TGTGCCAGCAGCCCGGATCGACTAGCGGGGGGCGTTCGGACAGATACGCAGTATTTT. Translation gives CASSPDRLAGGVRTDTQYF.